These 9 T cell receptor beta chains share one sample of origin, sequenced in a study of vaccination and CD4 T cells after COVID-19. TCRdb called the PCR reads again in MiXCR, with one record for every CDR3 protein. The sample carries tens of thousands of distinct CDR3 sequences, about 46% recorded once. Time point in this sample: late sampling 161 to 241 days after vaccination in a few convalescent patients. The sequenced sample was CD4+ T cells from blood, obtained about 7 months after SARS-CoV-2 vaccination. The receptors originated from a human donor who had recovered from COVID-19.

The rearrangement links TRBV4-1 to TRBJ1-5; D is uncertain. The germline gives CDR1 MGHRA, CDR2 YSYEKL. The length of the CDR3 is 12 residues. Trimming left V 0 bases short and J 5 bases short, with 2 bases between. CDR3 in amino acids: CASSQDDQPQHF. DNA for the CDR3: TGCGCCAGCAGCCAAGATGATCAGCCCCAGCATTTT.

The chain joins TRBV7-6 to TRBJ2-3; 9 bases match TRBD2. With 3 bases clipped from V and 4 bases from J, the junction kept 2 bases outside the gene matches. CDR1 is SGHVS, CDR2 FNYEAQ, per germline. The CDR3 is made up of 14 amino acids. Here the CDR3 reads CASSFGTSPDTQYF. DNA for the CDR3: TGTGCCAGCAGCTTCGGGACTAGCCCAGATACGCAGTATTTT.

The J gene is TRBJ1-5, the V gene TRBV19; possibly TRBD1 for D (6 bases). V was trimmed by 5 bases and J by 2 bases, leaving 16 bases between them. The germline V gene has CDR1 LNHDA and CDR2 SQIVND (reference sequence). This CDR3 is 16 amino acids long. CDR3 sequence: CASSQWRGVGNQPQHF. CDR3 sequence (DNA): TGTGCCAGTAGTCAATGGAGGGGGGTGGGCAATCAGCCCCAGCATTTT.

This chain joins TRBV6-1 and TRBJ1-2; 9 bases map to TRBD1. Germline assignment: CDR1 MNHNS and CDR2 SASEGT. This CDR3 has 15 amino acids. The trim removed 3 bases at V and 5 bases at J, leaving 7 bases unmatched. The CDR3: CASSDGQGFGYGYTF. In DNA form, the CDR3 reads TGTGCCAGCAGTGACGGACAGGGGTTTGGATATGGCTACACCTTC.

This rearrangement joins TRBV23-1 to TRBJ1-2; D gene uncertain. TRBV23-1 is labeled an ORF, and its function is uncertain. This CDR3 spans 14 amino acids. Trimming removed 7 bases at V and 0 bases at J, with 12 bases between. The CDR3 coding sequence is TGCGCCAGCACAGTTGGGAAGACTAACTATGGCTACACCTTC. It encodes CASTVGKTNYGYTF.

V usage is TRBV27 and J usage is TRBJ2-7, with 9 bases matching TRBD2. CDR3 length: 17 residues. The junction had 12 bases not matched to a gene; V was cut back by 6 bases and J by 0 bases. The germline V gene encodes CDR1 MNHEY and CDR2 SMNVEV (reference sequence). CDR3 protein: CASSPLRTSAVSYEQYF. CDR3 in DNA: TGTGCCAGCAGCCCACTTCGGACTAGCGCTGTCTCCTACGAGCAGTACTTC.

This clonotype appeared a few times. This chain connects TRBV28 to TRBJ2-7, with a weak D call TRBD1 (7 bases). The CDR3 consists of 14 residues. V was pared by 7 bases and J by 7 bases, with 20 bases between. CDR1 is MDHEN and CDR2 is SYDVKM in the germline V gene. Here the CDR3 DNA reads TGTGCCAGCACCCCCGGGGGACAGAGCTGGGAGCAGTACTTC. As protein: CASTPGGQSWEQYF.

The rearrangement uses TRBV7-8 and TRBJ1-1; D is ambiguous. The V and J ends lost 6 bases and 5 bases respectively, with 7 bases between them. The CDR3 contains 11 residues. Per germline, CDR1 SGHVS and CDR2 FQNEAQ. CDR3 in amino acids: CASSLGTEAFF. The CDR3 region has the DNA TGTGCCAGCAGTCTCGGAACTGAAGCTTTCTTT.

This clonotype was detected a few times. The chain joins TRBV10-1 to TRBJ2-7; unclear D gene. The CDR3 length is 13 residues. Germline loops: CDR1 WNHNN, CDR2 SYGVQD (reference sequence). V gave up 4 bases and J gave up 0 bases, with 7 bases separating them. CDR3 nucleotides: TGCGCCAGCAGTGCGCAGGCCTCCTACGAGCAGTACTTC. This sequence encodes CASSAQASYEQYF.